This TCR beta chain was identified in a study of blood T cell repertoires in COVID-19. Trimming pared 2 bases from V and 3 bases from J, leaving 16 bases between. The length of the CDR3 is 16 residues. CDR1 and CDR2 (germline): SEHNR, FQNEAQ (reference sequence). Using immunoSEQ multiplex PCR, the repertoire was profiled, and TCRdb retains in-frame clones only, with some absent. The sample yields around 400,000 clones, roughly 86% seen once. The chain couples TRBV7-9 to TRBJ1-2; D possibly corresponds to TRBD1 (5 bases). Sequenced sample: peripheral blood. This clonotype was obtained from a woman aged 55-75 years with COVID-19, enrolled during active disease. The CDR3 spells CASSLSMGLGDYGYTF. DNA for the CDR3: TGTGCCAGCAGCTTAAGTATGGGACTTGGTGACTATGGCTACACCTTC.